The following is a TCR beta chain sequence with its context. In this sample, this clonotype turned up a few times. Its specific antigen is unknown. There are no base qualities to consult, and no much larger clone falls within one base. This specimen comes from a study of blood T cells in healthy people across ages (dated by TCRdb to between 2014 and 2016). For the study in its entirety: Template switching captured roughly one uniquely barcoded TCR beta cDNA molecule per two T cells in model experiments. Age-related changes in TCR beta repertoire diversity were measured in the study by deep sequencing normalized with unique cDNA molecular identifiers. The donors were divided into four age groups: young (average around 15 years), middle-aged (around 37), aged (about 60) and long-lived (82). Using the same blood draw, the study looked at two additional independent replicas of 1 million unique cDNA reads for two donors, one aged 18 to 30 and the other aged 80 or older. Broader findings and caveats from the paper: Bulk unsorted PBMC profiling prevented conclusive comparison of naive and antigen-experienced compartments. As age increased, observed TCR beta diversity per million T cells dropped in a roughly linear way, and a significant reduction was already evident by age 40. A strong correlation was found between observed TCR beta diversity and the percentage of naive T cells measured by flow cytometry. Compared with the aged group, the long-lived group had more naive CD4+ T cells, fewer expanded clones and increased TCR diversity, suggesting age selection. Donor CMV infection status was unknown, potentially confounding age-related changes in expanded clonotypes. Estimates of total diversity based on one million sequenced T cells were regarded as lower bounds and as underestimates.

Systemically healthy Caucasian individuals from Russia, some 40 in total and aged about 6 to 95 years, were included as donors. Each donor gave about 10 milliliters of peripheral blood, drawn into EDTA-treated Vacutainer tubes. Ficoll-Paque density-gradient centrifugation was used to isolate PBMCs, with at least 6.5 million per sample. Trizol reagent was used to extract total RNA from PBMCs, with at least 5 micrograms per sample. Naive CD45RAhigh/CD27high T cell percentages were measured by flow cytometry on a PBMC aliquot from every donor. Receptor libraries were prepared by 5' RACE. The data were produced on an Illumina HiSeq 2500. The second PCR ran for roughly 7 to 12 cycles and used a J-beta primer mix along with a sample-barcoded 5' primer. A unique molecular identifier was introduced onto each TCR beta cDNA molecule by a template-switch 5' adaptor carrying 12 random nucleotides. Each sample yielded at least 3 million CDR3-containing paired-end reads. All of the RNA was converted into first-strand cDNA using the Mint cDNA synthesis kit, with a TRBC-specific oligonucleotide serving as the primer. After uracil-DNA glycosylase treatment, a first 18-cycle PCR used universal primers M1SS and BC2_uni_R on all cDNA. The original pipeline was this. For normalization, 1 million high-quality reads, each with a distinct molecular identifier, were randomly selected from each sample. Instead of being binned into consensus sequences, reads with shared molecular identifiers were discarded. CDR3 identification, clonotype clustering and error correction used MiTCR with a Q25 quality threshold and the strictest error-elimination algorithm. A nonparametric unseen species model with Euler transformation was used to estimate lower-bound total TCR beta diversity. The raw public reads went through TCRdb reprocessing: fastp at Q25, MiXCR clone calling, in-frame beta chains kept. Here each entry gathers all rows of one CDR3 protein and keeps the most common genes and DNA. These V and J calls derive from TCRdb rather than the authors' analysis. Here the sample has 750,000 to 1,000,000 distinct CDR3 sequences; roughly 29% occur a single time. The ten largest clones take up roughly a tenth of the sample.

A distance of 16 bases separates the germline ends of V and J, which lose 0 bases and 4 bases respectively. From the cysteine through the phenylalanine, the CDR3 covers 16 amino acids. Only the CDR3 region is kept as DNA, spanning 48 bases read in frame from base 1. CDR1 and CDR2, per the germline V gene (reference sequence), are DFQATT and SNEGSKA. These data were also filed under a second study, of T cells of mothers and their children. Taken from the second paper: Donors were nine systemically healthy Caucasian individuals: three mothers and their six children. cDNA synthesis used all of the extracted RNA, with approximately 1.4 ug of RNA in each 15 ul reaction. In the second PCR, the M1S primer added sample barcodes and 2-4 random nucleotides. Over 9 million TCR beta CDR3 reads came from each mother, compared with millions of reads from each child. Thymic selection shapes the output of TCR recombination in a similar way in related and unrelated pairs, and inherited differences have a minor effect. Related mother-child pairs always showed normalized repertoire overlap that was slightly higher than in unrelated mother-child pairs, though the difference was never significant. No persistent microchimeric T cell clones were detected, at a sensitivity of roughly 93 clones per million clonotypes. To look for features that set related mother-child pairs apart from unrelated individuals, the researchers ran deep NGS to compare the TCR beta repertoires of mothers and children. The mean age was about 37 +/- 4 years for the mothers and approximately 11 +/- 4 years for the children. Libraries were sequenced on Illumina HiSeq 2000 with 100+100 nt paired-end reads after adapter ligation with NEBNext reagents. To avoid cross-contamination, the mother libraries and the child libraries were prepared a month apart and sequenced in separate runs. For each donor, somewhere between about 450,000 and 2,000,000 distinct TCR beta clonotypes were identified. Naive TCR beta clonotypes were estimated from low-frequency clonotypes matched to each donor's FACS-determined naive share, without sorting.

Sample: blood. The receptor was derived from a woman aged 40 to 50 in good health. In this chain, TRBV20-1 is recombined with TRBJ1-5; TRBD1 is a possible D gene, resting on 6 matching bases. Read as DNA, the sequence is TGCAGTGCTAGAGATCTCATACAGGGATGGAATCAGCCCCAGCATTTT. It is translated as CSARDLIQGWNQPQHF.